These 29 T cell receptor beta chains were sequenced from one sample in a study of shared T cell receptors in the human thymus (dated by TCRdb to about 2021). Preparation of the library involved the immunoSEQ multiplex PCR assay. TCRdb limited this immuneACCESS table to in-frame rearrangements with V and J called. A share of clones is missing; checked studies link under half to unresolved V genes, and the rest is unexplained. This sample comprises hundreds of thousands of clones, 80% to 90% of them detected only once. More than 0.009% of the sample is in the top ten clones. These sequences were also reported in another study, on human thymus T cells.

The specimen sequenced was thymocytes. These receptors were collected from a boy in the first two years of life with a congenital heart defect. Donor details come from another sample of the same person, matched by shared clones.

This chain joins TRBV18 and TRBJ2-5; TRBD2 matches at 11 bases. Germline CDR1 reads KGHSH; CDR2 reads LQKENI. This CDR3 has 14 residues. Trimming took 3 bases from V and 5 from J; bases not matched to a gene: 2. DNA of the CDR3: TGTGCCAGCTCACCTCGGACTAGCGGGGAGACCCAGTACTTC. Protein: CASSPRTSGETQYF. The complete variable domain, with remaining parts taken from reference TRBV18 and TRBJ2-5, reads NAGVMQNPRHLVRRRGQEARLRCSPMKGHSHVYWYRQLPEEGLKFMVYLQKENIIDESGMPKERFSAEFPKEGPSILRIQQVVRGDSAAYFCASSPRTSGETQYFGPGTRLLVL.

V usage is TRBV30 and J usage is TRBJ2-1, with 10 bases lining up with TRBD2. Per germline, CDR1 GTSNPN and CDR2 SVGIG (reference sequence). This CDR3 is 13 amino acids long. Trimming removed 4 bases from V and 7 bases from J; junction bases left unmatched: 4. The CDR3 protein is CAWTSGRGNEQFF. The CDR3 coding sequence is TGTGCCTGGACTAGCGGGAGAGGGAATGAGCAGTTCTTC.

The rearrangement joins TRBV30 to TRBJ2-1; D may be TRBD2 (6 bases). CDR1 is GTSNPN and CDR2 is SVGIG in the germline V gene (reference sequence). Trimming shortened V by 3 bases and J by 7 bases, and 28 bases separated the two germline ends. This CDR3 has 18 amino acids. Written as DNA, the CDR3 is TGTGCCTGGAGCCGAACCGGACCGATTCCTTCTGGGGGGAATGAGCAGTTCTTC. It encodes CAWSRTGPIPSGGNEQFF.

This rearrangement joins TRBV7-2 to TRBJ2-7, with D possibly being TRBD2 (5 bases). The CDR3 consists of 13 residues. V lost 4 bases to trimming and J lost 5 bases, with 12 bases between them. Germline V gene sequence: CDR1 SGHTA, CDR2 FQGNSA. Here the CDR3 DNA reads TGTGCCAGCAGCTACGGGAACCCCGACGAGCAGTACTTC. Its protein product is CASSYGNPDEQYF.

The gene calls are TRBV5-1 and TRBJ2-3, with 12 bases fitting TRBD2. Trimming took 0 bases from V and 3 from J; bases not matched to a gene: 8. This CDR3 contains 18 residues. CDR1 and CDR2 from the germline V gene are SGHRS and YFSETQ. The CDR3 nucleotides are TGCGCCAGCAGCTTGGCGGCTAGCGGGGGGGCTCCAACAGATACGCAGTATTTT. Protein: CASSLAASGGAPTDTQYF. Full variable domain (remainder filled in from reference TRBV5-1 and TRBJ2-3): KAGVTQTPRYLIKTRGQQVTLSCSPISGHRSVSWYQQTPGQGLQFLFEYFSETQRNKGNFPGRFSGRQFSNSRSEMNVSTLELGDSALYLCASSLAASGGAPTDTQYFGPGTRLTVL.

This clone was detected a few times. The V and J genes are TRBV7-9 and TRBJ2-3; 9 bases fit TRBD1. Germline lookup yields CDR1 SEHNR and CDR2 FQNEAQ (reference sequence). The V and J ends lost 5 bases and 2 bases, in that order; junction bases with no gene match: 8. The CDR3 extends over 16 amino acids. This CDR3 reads CASSPRTGVDTDTQYF. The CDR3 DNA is TGTGCCAGCAGCCCTAGGACAGGGGTAGACACAGATACGCAGTATTTT.

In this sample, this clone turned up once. CDR3 bases: TGTGCCAGCAGTTTACTAACGTTGGGGACAGGGGAGGACTACGAGCAGTACTTC. Translating gives CASSLLTLGTGEDYEQYF. This chain joins TRBV28 and TRBJ2-7; 10 bases agree with TRBD1. Germline V CDR1 and CDR2: MDHEN, SYDVKM. The CDR3 has 18 residues. Germline trimming cut 2 bases from V and 3 bases from J; bases unmatched to any gene: 13.

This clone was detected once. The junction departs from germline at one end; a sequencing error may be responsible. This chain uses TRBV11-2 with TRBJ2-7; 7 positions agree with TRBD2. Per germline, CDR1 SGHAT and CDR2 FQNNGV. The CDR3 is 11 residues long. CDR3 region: CASSLSAGVEF. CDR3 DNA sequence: TGTGCCAGCAGCTTAAGCGCGGGAGTTGAGTTC.

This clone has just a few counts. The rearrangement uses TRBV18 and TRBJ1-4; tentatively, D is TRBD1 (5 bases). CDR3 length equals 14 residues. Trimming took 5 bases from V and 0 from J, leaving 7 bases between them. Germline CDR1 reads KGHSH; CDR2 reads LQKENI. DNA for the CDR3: TGTGCCAGCTCAAAACAGGCAACTAATGAAAAACTGTTTTTT. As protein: CASSKQATNEKLFF.

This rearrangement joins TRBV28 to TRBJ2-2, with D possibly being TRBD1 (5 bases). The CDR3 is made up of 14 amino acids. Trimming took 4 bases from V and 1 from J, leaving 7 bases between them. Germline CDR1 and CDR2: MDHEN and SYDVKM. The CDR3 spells CASSSQENTGELFF. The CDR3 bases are TGTGCCAGCAGTTCACAGGAGAACACCGGGGAGCTGTTTTTT.

The CDR3 reads CASSDRGTDTQYF. CDR3 DNA: TGTGCCAGCAGCGACAGGGGAACAGATACGCAGTATTTT. This sequence joins TRBV5-8 and TRBJ2-3; 8 nucleotides line up with TRBD1. The germline V gene has CDR1 SGHTS and CDR2 YDEGEE. The V and J ends lost 4 bases and 3 bases, in that order; junction bases with no gene match: 1. The CDR3 length is 13 residues.

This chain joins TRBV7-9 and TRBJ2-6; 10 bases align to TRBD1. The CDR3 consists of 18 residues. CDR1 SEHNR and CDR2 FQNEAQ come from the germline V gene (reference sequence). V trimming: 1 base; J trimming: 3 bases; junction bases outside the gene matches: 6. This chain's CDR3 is CASSLVPTGGGGANVLTF. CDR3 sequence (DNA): TGTGCCAGCAGCTTAGTCCCGACAGGGGGCGGTGGGGCCAACGTCCTGACTTTC. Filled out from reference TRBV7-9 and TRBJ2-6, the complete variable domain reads DTGVSQNPRHKITKRGQNVTFRCDPISEHNRLYWYRQTLGQGPEFLTYFQNEAQLEKSRLLSDRFSAERPKGSFSTLEIQRTEQGDSAMYLCASSLVPTGGGGANVLTFGAGSRLTVL.

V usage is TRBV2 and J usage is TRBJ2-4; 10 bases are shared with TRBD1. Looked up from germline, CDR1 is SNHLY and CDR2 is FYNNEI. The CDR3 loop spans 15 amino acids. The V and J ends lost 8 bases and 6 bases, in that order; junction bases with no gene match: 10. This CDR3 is CASFSPTGGLNIQYF. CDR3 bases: TGTGCCAGCTTCTCACCGACAGGGGGCTTAAACATTCAGTACTTC.

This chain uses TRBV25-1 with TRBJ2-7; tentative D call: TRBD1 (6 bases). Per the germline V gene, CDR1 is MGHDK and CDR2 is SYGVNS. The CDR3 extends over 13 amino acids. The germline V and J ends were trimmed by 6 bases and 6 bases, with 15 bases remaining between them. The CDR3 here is CASSGTTPREQYF. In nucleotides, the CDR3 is TGTGCCAGCAGCGGGACAACACCTCGCGAGCAGTACTTC.

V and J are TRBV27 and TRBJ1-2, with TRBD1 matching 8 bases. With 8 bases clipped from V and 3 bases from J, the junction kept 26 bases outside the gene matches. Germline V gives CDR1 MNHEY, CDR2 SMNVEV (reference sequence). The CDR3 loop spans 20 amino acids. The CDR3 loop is CASRALKDRASRVDYYGYTF. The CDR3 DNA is TGTGCCAGCCGAGCCCTAAAGGACAGGGCGTCGAGGGTGGACTACTATGGCTACACCTTC.

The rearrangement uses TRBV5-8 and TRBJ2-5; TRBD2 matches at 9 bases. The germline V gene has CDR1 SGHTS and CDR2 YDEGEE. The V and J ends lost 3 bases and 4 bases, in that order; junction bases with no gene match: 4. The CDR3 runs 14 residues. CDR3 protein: CASSSGTSRETQYF. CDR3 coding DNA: TGTGCCAGCAGCTCCGGGACTAGCCGAGAGACCCAGTACTTC.

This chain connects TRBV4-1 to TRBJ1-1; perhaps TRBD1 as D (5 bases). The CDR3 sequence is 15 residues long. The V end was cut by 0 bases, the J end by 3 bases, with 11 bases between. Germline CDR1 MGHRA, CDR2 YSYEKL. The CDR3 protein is CASSQDQGLDTEAFF. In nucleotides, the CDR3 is TGCGCCAGCAGCCAAGATCAGGGATTGGACACTGAAGCTTTCTTT.

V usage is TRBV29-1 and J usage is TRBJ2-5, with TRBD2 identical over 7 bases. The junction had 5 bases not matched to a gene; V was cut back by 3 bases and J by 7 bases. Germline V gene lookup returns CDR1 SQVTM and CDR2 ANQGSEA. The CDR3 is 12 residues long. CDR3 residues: CSVDRLAGTQYF. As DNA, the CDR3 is TGCAGCGTTGACCGACTAGCAGGGACCCAGTACTTC.

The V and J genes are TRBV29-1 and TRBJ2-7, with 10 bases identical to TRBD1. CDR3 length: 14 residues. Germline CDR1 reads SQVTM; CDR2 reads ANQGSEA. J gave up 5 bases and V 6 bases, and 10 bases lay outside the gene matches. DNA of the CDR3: TGCAGCGTCACCTTGGCGGGACAGGGGAACGAGCAGTACTTC. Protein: CSVTLAGQGNEQYF.

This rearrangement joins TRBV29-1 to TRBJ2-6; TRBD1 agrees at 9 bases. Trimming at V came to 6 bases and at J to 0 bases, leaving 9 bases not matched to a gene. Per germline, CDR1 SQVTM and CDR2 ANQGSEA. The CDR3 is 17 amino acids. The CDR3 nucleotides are TGCAGCGTCCCGGGACAGGGAACCTTCTCTGGGGCCAACGTCCTGACTTTC. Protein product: CSVPGQGTFSGANVLTF.

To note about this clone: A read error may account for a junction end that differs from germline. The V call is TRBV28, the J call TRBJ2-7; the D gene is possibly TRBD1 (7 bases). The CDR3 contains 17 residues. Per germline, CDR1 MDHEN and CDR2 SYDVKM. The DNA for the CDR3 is TGTGCCAGCAGCTTATACGCCACACAGGGGACTCTCTACGAGCAGTACTTC. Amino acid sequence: CASSLYATQGTLYEQYF.

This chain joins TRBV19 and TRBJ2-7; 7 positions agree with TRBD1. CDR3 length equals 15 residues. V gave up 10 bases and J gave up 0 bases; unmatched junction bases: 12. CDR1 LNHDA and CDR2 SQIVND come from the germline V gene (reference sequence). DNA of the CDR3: TGTGCCACCCGGGCGAAGGGGGCGGACTCCTACGAGCAGTACTTC. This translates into CATRAKGADSYEQYF.

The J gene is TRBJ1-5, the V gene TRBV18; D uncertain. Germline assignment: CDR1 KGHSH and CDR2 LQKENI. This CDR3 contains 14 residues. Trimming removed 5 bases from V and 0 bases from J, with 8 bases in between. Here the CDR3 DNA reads TGTGCCAGCTCAGGGCTGTATAGCAATCAGCCCCAGCATTTT. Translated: CASSGLYSNQPQHF.

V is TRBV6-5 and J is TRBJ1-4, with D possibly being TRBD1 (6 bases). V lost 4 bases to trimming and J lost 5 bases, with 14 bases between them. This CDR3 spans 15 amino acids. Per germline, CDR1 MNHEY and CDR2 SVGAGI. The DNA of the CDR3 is TGTGCCAGCAGTTCCCAGGGGCCCTTGAATGAAAAACTGTTTTTT. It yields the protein CASSSQGPLNEKLFF.

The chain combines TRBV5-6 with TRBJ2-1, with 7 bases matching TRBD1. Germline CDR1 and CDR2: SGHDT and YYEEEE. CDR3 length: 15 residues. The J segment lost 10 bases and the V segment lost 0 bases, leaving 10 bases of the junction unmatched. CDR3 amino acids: CASSLVHRGVREQFF. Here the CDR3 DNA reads TGTGCCAGCAGCTTGGTTCACAGGGGAGTACGGGAGCAGTTCTTC. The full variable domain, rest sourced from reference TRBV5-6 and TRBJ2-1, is DAGVTQSPTHLIKTRGQQVTLRCSPKSGHDTVSWYQQALGQGPQFIFQYYEEEERQRGNFPDRFSGHQFPNYSSELNVNALLLGDSALYLCASSLVHRGVREQFFGPGTRLTVL.

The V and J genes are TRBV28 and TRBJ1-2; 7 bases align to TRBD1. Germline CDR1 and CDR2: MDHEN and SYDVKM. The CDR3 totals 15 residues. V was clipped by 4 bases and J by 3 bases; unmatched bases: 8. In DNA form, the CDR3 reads TGTGCCAGCAGTTCAGAGAGGGGGCTTCACTATGGCTACACCTTC. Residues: CASSSERGLHYGYTF.

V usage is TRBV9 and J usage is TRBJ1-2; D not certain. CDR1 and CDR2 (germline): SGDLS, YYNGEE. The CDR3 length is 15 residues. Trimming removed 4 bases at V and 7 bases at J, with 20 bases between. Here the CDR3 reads CASSPIGRAGPGYTF. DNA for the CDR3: TGTGCCAGCAGCCCAATAGGACGCGCGGGTCCTGGCTACACCTTC.

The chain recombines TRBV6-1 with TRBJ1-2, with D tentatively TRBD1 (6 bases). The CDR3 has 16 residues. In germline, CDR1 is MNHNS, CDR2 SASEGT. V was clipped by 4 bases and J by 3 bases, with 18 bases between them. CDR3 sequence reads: CASSASGTLVDYGYTF. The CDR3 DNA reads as TGTGCCAGCAGTGCTTCTGGGACACTCGTCGACTATGGCTACACCTTC.

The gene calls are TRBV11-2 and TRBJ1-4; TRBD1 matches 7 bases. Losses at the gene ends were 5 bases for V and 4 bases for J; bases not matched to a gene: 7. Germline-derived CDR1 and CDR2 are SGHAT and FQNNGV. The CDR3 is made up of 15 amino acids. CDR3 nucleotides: TGTGCCAGCAGCCTCTACAGGGGCTTTAATGAAAAACTGTTTTTT. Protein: CASSLYRGFNEKLFF.